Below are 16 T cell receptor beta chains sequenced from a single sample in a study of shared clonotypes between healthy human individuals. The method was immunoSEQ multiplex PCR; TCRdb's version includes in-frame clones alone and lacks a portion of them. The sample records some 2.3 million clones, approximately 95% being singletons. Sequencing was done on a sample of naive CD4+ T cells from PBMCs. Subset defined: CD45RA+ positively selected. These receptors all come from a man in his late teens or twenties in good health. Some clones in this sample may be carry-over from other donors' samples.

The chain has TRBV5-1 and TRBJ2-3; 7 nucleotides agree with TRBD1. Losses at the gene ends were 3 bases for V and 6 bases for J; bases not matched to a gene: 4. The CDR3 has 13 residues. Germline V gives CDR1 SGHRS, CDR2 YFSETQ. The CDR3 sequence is CASSYDRADTQYF. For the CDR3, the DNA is TGCGCCAGCAGCTACGACAGGGCGGATACGCAGTATTTT.

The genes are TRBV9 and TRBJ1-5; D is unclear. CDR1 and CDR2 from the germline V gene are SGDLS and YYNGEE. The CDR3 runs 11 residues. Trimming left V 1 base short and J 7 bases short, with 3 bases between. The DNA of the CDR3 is TGTGCCAGCAGCGTACACCAGCCCCAGCATTTT. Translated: CASSVHQPQHF.

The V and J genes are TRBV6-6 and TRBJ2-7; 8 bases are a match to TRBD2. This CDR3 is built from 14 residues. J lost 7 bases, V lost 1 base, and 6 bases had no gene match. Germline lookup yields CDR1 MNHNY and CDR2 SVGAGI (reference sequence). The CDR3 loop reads CASSYLIEREEQYF. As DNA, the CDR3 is TGTGCCAGCAGTTACTTAATCGAGCGGGAGGAGCAGTACTTC.

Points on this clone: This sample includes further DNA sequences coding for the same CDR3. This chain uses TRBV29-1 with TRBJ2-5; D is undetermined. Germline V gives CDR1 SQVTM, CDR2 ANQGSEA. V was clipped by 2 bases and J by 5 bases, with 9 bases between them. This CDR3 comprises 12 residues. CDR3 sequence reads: CSVEKGSETQYF. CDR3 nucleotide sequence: TGCAGCGTTGAAAAAGGGTCGGAGACCCAGTACTTC.

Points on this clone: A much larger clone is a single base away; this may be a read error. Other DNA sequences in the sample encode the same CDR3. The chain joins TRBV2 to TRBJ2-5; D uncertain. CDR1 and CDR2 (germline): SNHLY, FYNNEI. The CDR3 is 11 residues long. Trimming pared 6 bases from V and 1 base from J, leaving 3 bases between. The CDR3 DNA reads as TGTGCCAGCAGCGCCCAAGAGACCCAGTACTTC. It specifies CASSAQETQYF.

As DNA, the CDR3 is TGTGCCAGCAGCCCTGGACAGGGATTAACTAATGAAAAACTGTTTTTT. Translation gives CASSPGQGLTNEKLFF. V usage is TRBV11-2 and J usage is TRBJ1-4; 8 bases align to TRBD1. CDR1 is SGHAT, CDR2 FQNNGV, per germline. This CDR3 contains 16 residues. The ends lost 5 bases at V and 1 base at J; junction bases unmatched: 6.

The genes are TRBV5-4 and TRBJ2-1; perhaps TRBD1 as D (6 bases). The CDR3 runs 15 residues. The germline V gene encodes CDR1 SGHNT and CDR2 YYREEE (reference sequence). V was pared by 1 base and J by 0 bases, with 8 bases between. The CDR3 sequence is CASSLSGDSYNEQFF. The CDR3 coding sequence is TGTGCCAGCAGCTTGTCAGGGGACTCCTACAATGAGCAGTTCTTC.

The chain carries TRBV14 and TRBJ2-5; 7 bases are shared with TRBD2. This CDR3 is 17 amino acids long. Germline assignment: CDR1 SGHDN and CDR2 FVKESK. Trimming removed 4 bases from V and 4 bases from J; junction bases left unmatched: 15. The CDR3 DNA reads TGTGCCAGCAGCCCCACTAACATCGGGGGGTGGCGAGAGACCCAGTACTTC. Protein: CASSPTNIGGWRETQYF.

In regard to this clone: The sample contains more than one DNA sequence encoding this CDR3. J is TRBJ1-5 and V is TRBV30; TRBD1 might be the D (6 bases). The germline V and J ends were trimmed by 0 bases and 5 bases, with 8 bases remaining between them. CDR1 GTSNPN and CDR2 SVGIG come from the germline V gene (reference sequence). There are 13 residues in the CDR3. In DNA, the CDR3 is TGTGCCTGGAGTGTACAGGGAGATCAGCCCCAGCATTTT. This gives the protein CAWSVQGDQPQHF.

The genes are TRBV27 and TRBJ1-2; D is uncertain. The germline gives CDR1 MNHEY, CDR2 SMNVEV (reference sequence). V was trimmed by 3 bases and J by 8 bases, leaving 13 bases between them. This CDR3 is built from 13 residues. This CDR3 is CASSFGSAGGYTF. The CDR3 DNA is TGTGCCAGCAGTTTTGGCTCGGCGGGAGGCTACACCTTC.

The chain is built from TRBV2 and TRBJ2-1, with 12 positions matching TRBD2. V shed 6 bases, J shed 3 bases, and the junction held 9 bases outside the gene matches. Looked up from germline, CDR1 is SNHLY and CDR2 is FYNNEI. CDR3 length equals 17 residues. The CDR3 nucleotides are TGTGCCAGCAGCCAGTTGGCTAGCGGGAGGGTCTACAATGAGCAGTTCTTC. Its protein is CASSQLASGRVYNEQFF. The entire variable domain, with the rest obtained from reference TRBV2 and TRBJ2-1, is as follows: EPEVTQTPSHQVTQMGQEVILRCVPISNHLYFYWYRQILGQKVEFLVSFYNNEISEKSEIFDDQFSVERPDGSNFTLKIRSTKLEDSAMYFCASSQLASGRVYNEQFFGPGTRLTVL.

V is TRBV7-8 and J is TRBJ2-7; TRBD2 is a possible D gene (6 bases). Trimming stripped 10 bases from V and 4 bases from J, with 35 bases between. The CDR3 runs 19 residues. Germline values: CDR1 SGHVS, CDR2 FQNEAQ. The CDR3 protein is CATTLRPVTLATRQYEQYF. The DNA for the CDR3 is TGTGCCACCACCCTTAGACCGGTAACTCTAGCGACTCGGCAGTACGAGCAGTACTTC.

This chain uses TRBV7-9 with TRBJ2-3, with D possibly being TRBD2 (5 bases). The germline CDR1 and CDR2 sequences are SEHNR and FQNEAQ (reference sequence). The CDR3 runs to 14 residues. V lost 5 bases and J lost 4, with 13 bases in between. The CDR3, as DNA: TGTGCCAGCAGCCCACACCCCGGGGCAGATACGCAGTATTTT. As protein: CASSPHPGADTQYF.

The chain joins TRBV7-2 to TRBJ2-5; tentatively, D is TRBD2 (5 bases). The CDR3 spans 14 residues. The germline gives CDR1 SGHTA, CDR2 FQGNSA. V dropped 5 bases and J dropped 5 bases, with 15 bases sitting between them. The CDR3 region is CASSRYEGGETQYF. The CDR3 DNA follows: TGTGCCAGCAGCCGTTATGAGGGCGGGGAGACCCAGTACTTC. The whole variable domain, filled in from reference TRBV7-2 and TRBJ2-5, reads GAGVSQSPSNKVTEKGKDVELRCDPISGHTALYWYRQSLGQGLEFLIYFQGNSAPDKSGLPSDRFSAERTGGSVSTLTIQRTQQEDSAVYLCASSRYEGGETQYFGPGTRLLVL.

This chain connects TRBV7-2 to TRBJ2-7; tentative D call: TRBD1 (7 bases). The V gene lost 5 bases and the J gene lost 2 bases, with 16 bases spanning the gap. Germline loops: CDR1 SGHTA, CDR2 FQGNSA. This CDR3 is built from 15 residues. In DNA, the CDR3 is TGTGCCAGCAGCGGAGGGACAGCGAGCCCCTACGAGCAGTACTTC. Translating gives CASSGGTASPYEQYF.

The CDR3 loop is CASSIWSTNTGELFF. The CDR3 coding sequence is TGTGCCAGTAGTATTTGGTCTACTAACACCGGGGAGCTGTTTTTT. The chain uses TRBV19 and TRBJ2-2; D is unresolved. There are 15 residues in the CDR3. With 3 bases removed from V and 2 bases from J, the gap between germline ends came to 10 bases. CDR1 LNHDA and CDR2 SQIVND come from the germline V gene (reference sequence).